These T cell receptor beta chains were read from a single sample in a study of CD8 T cells in ankylosing spondylitis. A single record per CDR3 protein comes from TCRdb applying MiXCR to the 5' RACE reads. The sample yields some 240,000 distinct CDR3 sequences, 8% to 9.5% seen once. The sample taken for sequencing was blood, either unsorted or a sorted T cell fraction (not recorded which). The receptor set was obtained from a male donor with ankylosing spondylitis or in good health (not recorded which). Each CDR3 is given without its conserved first and last residue. Each record gives: V gene, CDR3 length, CDR3 protein.

TRBV20-1,11,SAGASITYEQY
TRBV19,13,ASSYTTGLVGELF
TRBV24-1,15,ATSDLRQDEWDNEQF
TRBV12-3/TRBV12-4,12,ASSFSASNYGYT
TRBV19,10,ATQQAYYGYT
TRBV20-1,13,SARDEWRNQETQY
TRBV19,15,ASSIGRRDGQPYEQY
TRBV9,14,ASSSRGWTGTGELF
TRBV7-2,12,ASSLIGGNQPQH
TRBV19,13,ASSNAIGTAQPQH
TRBV5-1,11,ASSLERSGELF
TRBV11-2,17,ASSLPGTSSLFSTDTQY
TRBV18,13,ASSPRMTGSYEQY
TRBV5-1,16,ASSLAPVDSHSNQPQH
TRBV20-1,11,SATLAGLGEQF
TRBV29-1,11,SVGGVKDYGYT
TRBV5-1,17,ASSSTPSGTRGSTGELF
TRBV6-1,12,ASSTTGAPYEQY
TRBV9,14,ASSRHSSGKLNEQF
TRBV27,15,ASSSLRTGGADEKLF
TRBV20-1,15,SARGLAGGPHQVRQF
TRBV30,12,AWSAFLSGNTIY
TRBV7-9,12,ASSPDRVDQPQH
TRBV5-1,11,ASSLTANTEAF
TRBV6-1,11,ASSQGRQETQY
TRBV7-2,11,ASSLGSPYEQY
TRBV7-2,13,ASSQLTSLVGEQF
TRBV7-6,11,ASSQRGDGTQY
TRBV12-3/TRBV12-4,12,ASGPPGQNEKLF
TRBV20-1,9,SARANYGYT
TRBV20-1,12,SASRHGGTGELF
TRBV5-1,11,ASSEDSGGPQH
TRBV5-1,12,ASSMTGVNTEAF
TRBV12-3/TRBV12-4,10,ASSWTGSGYT
TRBV29-1,12,SVLRGLNTGELF
TRBV27,12,ASSPLGGVSGQF
TRBV19,13,ASSKNKGPNEKLF
TRBV11-2,17,ASSYLGTSGGLGQETQY
TRBV4-2,14,ASSQRPRRGREKLF
TRBV4-3,12,ASSQDAGTGELF
TRBV27,14,ASSLIGPVGGDIQY
TRBV15,14,ATSRYSRGGNQPQH
TRBV6-1,13,ASTMGGQGNQPQH
TRBV7-2,11,ASSYGQSYEQY
TRBV7-2,13,ASSLGPGTTYEQY
TRBV5-1,15,ASSLDPGGFSGETQY
TRBV20-1,14,SARDLAGLNTGELF
TRBV5-1,12,ASSLAGVGEKLF
TRBV10-3,13,AISESTRNTGELF
TRBV5-1,12,ASSLSGDSYEQY
TRBV20-1,12,SARVLAGTDTQY
TRBV7-2,12,ASSLGGVNYGYT
TRBV9,12,ASSTTSDTDTQY
TRBV27,13,ASTLAGASYNEQF
TRBV7-9,14,ASSFGTRLGGEKLF
TRBV7-8,14,ASSSTTSGVTDTQY